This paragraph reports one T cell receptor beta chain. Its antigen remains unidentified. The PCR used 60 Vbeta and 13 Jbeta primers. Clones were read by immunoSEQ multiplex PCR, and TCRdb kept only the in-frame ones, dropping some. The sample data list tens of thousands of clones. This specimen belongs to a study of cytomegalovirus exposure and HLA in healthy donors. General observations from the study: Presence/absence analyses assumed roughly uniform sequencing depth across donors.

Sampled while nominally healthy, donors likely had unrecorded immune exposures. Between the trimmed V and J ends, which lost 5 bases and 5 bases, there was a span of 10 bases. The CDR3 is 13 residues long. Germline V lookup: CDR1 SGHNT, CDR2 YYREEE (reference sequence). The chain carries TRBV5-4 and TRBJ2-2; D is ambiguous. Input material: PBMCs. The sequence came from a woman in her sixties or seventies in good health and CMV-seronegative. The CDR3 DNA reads TGTGCCAGCAGAGAAGTGGCAACCGGGGAGCTGTTTTTT. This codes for CASREVATGELFF. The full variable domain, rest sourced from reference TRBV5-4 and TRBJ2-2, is ETGVTQSPTHLIKTRGQQVTLRCSSQSGHNTVSWYQQALGQGPQFIFQYYREEENGRGNFPPRFSGLQFPNYSSELNVNALELDDSALYLCASREVATGELFFGEGSRLTVL.